This T cell receptor (beta chain) was recovered during a study of T cells in Graves' hyperthyroidism and ophthalmopathy. Template material for amplifying TCR beta CDR3 regions consisted of RNA transcripts. Using the HTBI primer set, a first-round RT-PCR was run on the TCR CDR3. TCRdb processed the multiplex PCR reads anew with MiXCR; each CDR3 protein has one entry. The data hold about 560,000 distinct CDR3 sequences, with about 15% observed a single time. CDR3 size: 15 residues. CDR1 and CDR2 (germline): SNHLY, FYNNEI. V shed 6 bases, J shed 0 bases, and the junction held 3 bases outside the gene matches. Study-wide points: For ophthalmopathy, model prediction preceded onset by a median approximately 6 months. Ophthalmopathy could be told apart from stable hyperthyroidism with a 13 V-J model.

In this sample, this clonotype turned up many times. Antigen: not known. Stable Graves' hyperthyroidism denoted no ophthalmopathy progression over 18 months. Sample: blood. This rearrangement joins TRBV2 to TRBJ1-5; TRBD1 aligns across 9 bases. This clonotype was obtained from a woman between 40 and 50 years old with Graves' hyperthyroidism. The CDR3 here is CASRRQGDSNQPQHF. As DNA, the CDR3 is TGTGCCAGCAGAAGACAGGGGGATAGCAATCAGCCCCAGCATTTT.